These 21 T cell receptor beta chains share one sample of origin, sequenced in a study of blood T cell repertoires in COVID-19. The assay was immunoSEQ multiplex PCR, and TCRdb's table has in-frame clones only and misses some. The repertoire holds 100,000 to 150,000 clones, with roughly 85% as singletons. Sequenced: peripheral blood. The receptors originated from a woman older than 75 with acute or convalescent COVID-19.

The chain joins TRBV10-3 to TRBJ1-1, with D possibly matching TRBD1 (6 bases). The CDR3 spans 15 residues. The V and J ends lost 0 bases and 6 bases respectively, with 14 bases between them. CDR1 ENHRY and CDR2 SYGVKD come from the germline V gene. The CDR3 region has the DNA TGTGCCATCAGTGAGTCGGTCCAGGGGACCGCTGAAGCTTTCTTT. Encoded protein: CAISESVQGTAEAFF.

This rearrangement joins TRBV6-5 to TRBJ1-6, with 9 positions matching TRBD1. Germline V gene lookup returns CDR1 MNHEY and CDR2 SVGAGI. The CDR3 extends over 14 amino acids. The V gene end was trimmed by 6 bases and the J gene end by 8 bases; junction bases not matched to a gene: 5. The chain's CDR3 is CASSRGQGYSPLHF. The CDR3 nucleotides read TGTGCCAGCAGCCGGGGACAGGGTTATTCACCCCTCCACTTT.

The chain links TRBV4-1 to TRBJ1-6, with TRBD1 as a possible D gene (5 bases). CDR3 size: 15 residues. The V end was cut by 8 bases, the J end by 2 bases, with 13 bases between. Germline V gene sequence: CDR1 MGHRA, CDR2 YSYEKL. CDR3 region: CASRSLDTYNSPLHF. CDR3 DNA sequence: TGCGCCAGCCGTTCGTTGGACACCTATAATTCACCCCTCCACTTT.

This clone was seen more than once but under ten times. The J gene is TRBJ1-2, the V gene TRBV15; D possibly corresponds to TRBD1 (5 bases). The V gene lost 7 bases and the J gene lost 3 bases, with 12 bases spanning the gap. Germline values: CDR1 LNHNV, CDR2 YYDKDF (reference sequence). This CDR3 comprises 13 residues. CDR3 protein: CATTSGVDYGYTF. CDR3 DNA: TGTGCCACCACCTCGGGGGTAGACTATGGCTACACCTTC.

The chain uses TRBV19 and TRBJ2-4; TRBD2 might be the D (6 bases). Trimming removed 5 bases from V and 3 bases from J, with 11 bases in between. CDR3 length equals 14 residues. CDR1 and CDR2 from the germline V gene are LNHDA and SQIVND (reference sequence). In nucleotides, the CDR3 is TGTGCCAGTAGTCCGGGGGTCCGCAAAAACATTCAGTACTTC. The encoded protein is CASSPGVRKNIQYF.

The CDR3 DNA reads TGTGCCAGCAGCGCCCACGGTCAACCCCAGCATTTT. This sequence encodes CASSAHGQPQHF. The genes are TRBV7-2 and TRBJ1-5; D unresolved. Trimming took off 5 bases at V and 10 bases at J, with 12 bases between the two ends. CDR1 SGHTA and CDR2 FQGNSA come from the germline V gene. The CDR3 sequence is 12 residues long.

This rearrangement joins TRBV14 to TRBJ2-7; possibly TRBD1 for D (6 bases). The CDR3 runs 15 residues. Deletions cut 1 base from V and 3 bases from J, with 13 bases between. Germline CDR1 reads SGHDN; CDR2 reads FVKESK. The CDR3 DNA reads TGTGCCAGCAGCCAAGGCACCGGGACATTCTACGAGCAGTACTTC. Translating it yields CASSQGTGTFYEQYF.

This clone was observed a single time. The chain is built from TRBV6-5 and TRBJ2-7; D not certain. Germline CDR1 MNHEY, CDR2 SVGAGI. The CDR3 loop spans 12 amino acids. The V end lost 6 bases, the J end lost 7 bases, and 13 bases lay between the germline ends. CDR3 sequence (DNA): TGTGCCAGCAGGTTACAGCTGAAGGAGCAGTACTTC. It translates to CASRLQLKEQYF.

Written as DNA, the CDR3 is TGTGCCAGTAGTCCAGTGGGAGGACAGGGGGGCTACGAGCAGTACTTC. The encoded protein is CASSPVGGQGGYEQYF. This chain links TRBV19 with TRBJ2-7, with 10 bases that match TRBD1. The junction had 10 bases not matched to a gene; V was cut back by 5 bases and J by 3 bases. CDR1 and CDR2 from the germline V gene are LNHDA and SQIVND (reference sequence). CDR3 size: 16 residues.

This sequence joins TRBV18 and TRBJ1-3, with D perhaps matching TRBD1 (6 bases). CDR1 is KGHSH, CDR2 LQKENI, per germline. V gave up 4 bases and J gave up 4 bases, with 20 bases separating them. This CDR3 spans 17 amino acids. CDR3 residues: CASSLATGSAPGNTIYF. CDR3 nucleotides: TGTGCCAGCTCACTCGCCACAGGGTCCGCTCCAGGAAACACCATATATTTT. The full variable domain, its missing parts supplied by reference TRBV18 and TRBJ1-3, is NAGVMQNPRHLVRRRGQEARLRCSPMKGHSHVYWYRQLPEEGLKFMVYLQKENIIDESGMPKERFSAEFPKEGPSILRIQQVVRGDSAAYFCASSLATGSAPGNTIYFGEGSWLTVV.

The V call is TRBV19, the J call TRBJ2-3, with 7 bases identical to TRBD1. Germline CDR1 is LNHDA and CDR2 is SQIVND (reference sequence). The CDR3 consists of 14 residues. V lost 6 bases, J lost 2 bases, and 5 bases stayed unmatched. CDR3 bases: TGTGCCAGTAGCGGGACAGCCTACACAGATACGCAGTATTTT. Translating gives CASSGTAYTDTQYF. Using reference TRBV19 and TRBJ2-3 for the parts outside the CDR3, the full variable domain is DGGITQSPKYLFRKEGQNVTLSCEQNLNHDAMYWYRQDPGQGLRLIYYSQIVNDFQKGDIAEGYSVSREKKESFPLTVTSAQKNPTAFYLCASSGTAYTDTQYFGPGTRLTVL.

This clone was observed a single time. V gene TRBV9 combines with J gene TRBJ2-2, with 7 bases matching TRBD1. The trim removed 4 bases at V and 2 bases at J, leaving 8 bases unmatched. The CDR3 sequence is 16 residues long. The germline V gene encodes CDR1 SGDLS and CDR2 YYNGEE. CDR3 in DNA: TGTGCCAGCAGCCTACTCGGGACAGCAAACACCGGGGAGCTGTTTTTT. It translates to CASSLLGTANTGELFF. Full variable domain (missing parts from reference TRBV9 and TRBJ2-2): DSGVTQTPKHLITATGQRVTLRCSPRSGDLSVYWYQQSLDQGLQFLIQYYNGEERAKGNILERFSAQQFPDLHSELNLSSLELGDSALYFCASSLLGTANTGELFFGEGSRLTVL.

This rearrangement joins TRBV27 to TRBJ1-5; no clear D gene. Germline assignment: CDR1 MNHEY and CDR2 SMNVEV (reference sequence). This CDR3 contains 15 residues. Trimming shortened V by 10 bases and J by 0 bases, and 16 bases separated the two germline ends. For the CDR3, the DNA is TGTGCCACCGCGAGGGCTCCGGCTAGCAATCAGCCCCAGCATTTT. Its protein product is CATARAPASNQPQHF.

The table lists this clone with a count of one. The chain employs TRBV7-3 and TRBJ2-2; no definite D call. The CDR3 has 14 amino acids. Trimming removed 1 base at V and 2 bases at J, with 5 bases between. Germline CDR1 reads SGHTA; CDR2 reads FQGTGA. CDR3 nucleotide sequence: TGTGCCAGCAGCTTAATATATAACACCGGGGAGCTGTTTTTT. It is translated as CASSLIYNTGELFF.

The rearrangement links TRBV5-1 to TRBJ1-1, with D perhaps TRBD1 (5 bases). CDR1 is SGHRS, CDR2 YFSETQ, per germline. Trimming removed 0 bases at V and 4 bases at J, with 10 bases between. The CDR3 is made up of 14 amino acids. CDR3 region: CASSLEGPSTEAFF. The CDR3 bases are TGCGCCAGCAGCTTGGAGGGGCCCTCCACTGAAGCTTTCTTT. Based on the CDR3 plus reference TRBV5-1 and TRBJ1-1, the full variable domain is KAGVTQTPRYLIKTRGQQVTLSCSPISGHRSVSWYQQTPGQGLQFLFEYFSETQRNKGNFPGRFSGRQFSNSRSEMNVSTLELGDSALYLCASSLEGPSTEAFFGQGTRLTVV.

To note about this clone: This sample includes further DNA sequences coding for the same CDR3. The V and J genes are TRBV7-3 and TRBJ2-1, with TRBD1 matching 7 bases. The J segment lost 6 bases and the V segment lost 4 bases, leaving 3 bases of the junction unmatched. Germline loops: CDR1 SGHTA, CDR2 FQGTGA. This CDR3 region has 13 residues. In DNA form, the CDR3 reads TGTGCCAGCAGCTCCGCAGGGGGCAATGAGCAGTTCTTC. It translates to CASSSAGGNEQFF. Using reference TRBV7-3 and TRBJ2-1 for the parts outside the CDR3, the full variable domain is GAGVSQTPSNKVTEKGKYVELRCDPISGHTALYWYRQSLGQGPEFLIYFQGTGAADDSGLPNDRFFAVRPEGSVSTLKIQRTERGDSAVYLCASSSAGGNEQFFGPGTRLTVL.

V and J are TRBV14 and TRBJ2-2, with D perhaps TRBD2 (5 bases). Looked up from germline, CDR1 is SGHDN and CDR2 is FVKESK. The CDR3 consists of 16 residues. The ends were cut back, 4 bases at V and 0 bases at J, with 12 bases in the middle. This chain's CDR3 is CASSPRVGSNTGELFF. CDR3 DNA sequence: TGTGCCAGCAGCCCGCGGGTGGGGTCGAACACCGGGGAGCTGTTTTTT.

The J gene is TRBJ2-3, the V gene TRBV6-2 or TRBV6-3, with 7 positions matching TRBD1. J was trimmed by 5 bases and V by 6 bases; bases with no gene match: 11. The V gene's germline CDR1 is MNHEY and CDR2 SVGEGT. This CDR3 spans 15 amino acids. The chain's CDR3 is CASSLGQSSGDTQYF. The CDR3 DNA is TGTGCCAGCAGCCTGGGACAGTCAAGTGGAGATACGCAGTATTTT.

This clone has just one count. CDR3 sequence reads: CASSPPSGLLNTEAFF. Here the CDR3 DNA reads TGTGCCAGCAGCCCACCCTCGGGACTCTTGAACACTGAAGCTTTCTTT. This chain uses TRBV3-1 (or the pseudogene TRBV3-2) with TRBJ1-1, with D tentatively TRBD1 (5 bases). The CDR3 runs 16 residues. Germline lookup yields CDR1 LGHDT and CDR2 YNNKEL (reference sequence). V dropped 4 bases and J dropped 0 bases, with 15 bases sitting between them.

CDR3: CASSYSTGDFLYEQYF. In DNA, the CDR3 is TGCGCCAGCAGTTACAGCACAGGGGATTTTCTCTACGAGCAGTACTTC. This sequence joins TRBV5-1 and TRBJ2-7; 7 nucleotides line up with TRBD1. This CDR3 contains 16 residues. Germline CDR1 SGHRS, CDR2 YFSETQ. V lost 5 bases and J lost 3; bases outside the gene matches: 14.

The CDR3 is CASAPGGTGKNEQFF. DNA of the CDR3: TGTGCCAGCGCTCCCGGCGGGACAGGGAAAAATGAGCAGTTCTTC. This sequence joins TRBV5-5 and TRBJ2-1; TRBD1 aligns across 9 bases. The ends lost 7 bases at V and 7 bases at J; junction bases unmatched: 12. This CDR3 region has 15 residues. CDR1 is SGHKS and CDR2 is YYEKEE in the germline V gene (reference sequence).